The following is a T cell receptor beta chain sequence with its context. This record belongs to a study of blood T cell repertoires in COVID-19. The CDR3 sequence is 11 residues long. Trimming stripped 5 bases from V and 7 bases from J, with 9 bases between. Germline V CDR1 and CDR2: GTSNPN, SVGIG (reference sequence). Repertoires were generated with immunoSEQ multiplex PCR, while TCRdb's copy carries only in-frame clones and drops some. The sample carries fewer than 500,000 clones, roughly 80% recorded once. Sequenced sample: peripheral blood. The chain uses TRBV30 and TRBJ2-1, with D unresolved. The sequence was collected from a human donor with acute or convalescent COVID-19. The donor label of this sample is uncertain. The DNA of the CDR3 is TGTGCCTGGGCAAGTCGGAATGAGCAGTTCTTC. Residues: CAWASRNEQFF.